The 24 T cell receptor beta chains below come from one sample, sequenced in a study of cytomegalovirus exposure and HLA in healthy donors (TCRdb year 2017). The library was generated by the immunoSEQ multiplex PCR assay. The multiplex PCR relied on a mix of 60 forward primers for TCR Vbeta segments and 13 reverse primers for TCR Jbeta segments. Imported from immuneACCESS, the table was reduced by TCRdb to in-frame sequences with V and J called. These copies leave out some clones; in studies compared against another copy, an unresolved V gene accounts for under half, and the cause of the remainder is not known. The sample profile shows about 98,000 clones; around 73% of them were found once. The ten largest clones capture 1.2% of the sample. The specimen was PBMCs. These receptors all stem from a female donor in good health and CMV-seronegative.

This clone has a handful of counts. The chain employs TRBV19 and TRBJ1-2; D remains ambiguous. The CDR3 consists of 15 residues. The germline V and J ends were trimmed by 5 bases and 0 bases, with 13 bases remaining between them. Germline CDR1 is LNHDA and CDR2 is SQIVND (reference sequence). CDR3 coding DNA: TGTGCCAGTAGTTCCCAGGAGGGTACTAACTATGGCTACACCTTC. The encoded protein is CASSSQEGTNYGYTF.

The chain carries TRBV6-1 and TRBJ2-3, with D possibly TRBD1 on 5 matching bases. Trimming left V 2 bases short and J 4 bases short, with 16 bases between. From germline, CDR1 is MNHNS and CDR2 SASEGT. The length of the CDR3 is 16 residues. CDR3 loop: CASSELGPPVSDTQYF. CDR3 nucleotide sequence: TGTGCCAGCAGTGAACTGGGGCCCCCGGTGTCAGATACGCAGTATTTT.

CDR3 nucleotides: TGTGCCAGCAGTACGGCCGGGGAGCTGTTTTTT. Its translation: CASSTAGELFF. This chain joins TRBV6-6 and TRBJ2-2; the D is unclear. Trimming left V 5 bases short and J 6 bases short, with 4 bases between. Germline CDR1 and CDR2: MNHNY and SVGAGI (reference sequence). The CDR3 runs to 11 residues.

This clone was seen only a few times. V and J are TRBV11-3 and TRBJ1-2; the D is unclear. Germline V lookup: CDR1 SGHNT, CDR2 YENEEA. The V end was cut by 5 bases, the J end by 8 bases, with 12 bases between. The CDR3 spans 12 residues. In DNA, the CDR3 is TGTGCCAGCAGCCTCTCCGCGGGGGGCTACACCTTC. It codes for CASSLSAGGYTF. Drawing the rest from reference TRBV11-3 and TRBJ1-2, the complete variable domain is EAGVVQSPRYKIIEKKQPVAFWCNPISGHNTLYWYLQNLGQGPELLIRYENEEAVDDSQLPKDRFSAERLKGVDSTLKIQPAELGDSAVYLCASSLSAGGYTFGSGTRLTVV.

V usage is TRBV10-1 and J usage is TRBJ2-1, with TRBD1 matching over 10 bases. CDR1 and CDR2 from the germline V gene are WNHNN and SYGVQD (reference sequence). V trimming: 0 bases; J trimming: 5 bases; junction bases outside the gene matches: 7. The CDR3 runs to 17 residues. CDR3 nucleotide sequence: TGCGCCAGCAGTGAGTCGGGACAGGGGCTTGGTAACAATGAGCAGTTCTTC. This codes for CASSESGQGLGNNEQFF.

This sequence joins TRBV25-1 and TRBJ2-7; D is unresolved. The germline CDR1 and CDR2 sequences are MGHDK and SYGVNS. The CDR3 spans 15 residues. Trimming took off 2 bases at V and 2 bases at J, with 13 bases between the two ends. The CDR3 DNA reads TGTGCCAGCAGTGAACTAGGCACTCGGGCCTACGAGCAGTACTTC. Encoded protein: CASSELGTRAYEQYF.

The rearrangement joins TRBV4-1 to TRBJ1-2; 7 nucleotides align to TRBD1. CDR3 size: 14 residues. Losses at the gene ends were 6 bases for V and 4 bases for J; bases not matched to a gene: 8. Germline loops: CDR1 MGHRA, CDR2 YSYEKL. The DNA of the CDR3 is TGCGCCAGCAGAACTCCAGGGGACAGCTATGGCTACACCTTC. Protein: CASRTPGDSYGYTF.

In its sample, this clone was seen a few times. V usage is TRBV27 and J usage is TRBJ2-5; 8 nucleotides agree with TRBD2. In germline, CDR1 is MNHEY, CDR2 SMNVEV (reference sequence). The V and J ends lost 5 bases and 4 bases, in that order; junction bases with no gene match: 9. This CDR3 is 15 amino acids long. CDR3: CASSKPAGGAETQYF. Here the CDR3 DNA reads TGTGCCAGCAGTAAGCCGGCGGGAGGAGCAGAGACCCAGTACTTC.

The rearrangement joins TRBV13 to TRBJ1-1; D is uncertain. Looked up from germline, CDR1 is PRHDT and CDR2 is FYEKMQ (reference sequence). The CDR3 is 13 residues long. The V end was cut by 5 bases, the J end by 1 base, with 8 bases between. This chain's CDR3 is CASSMGSNTEAFF. CDR3 DNA: TGTGCCAGCAGCATGGGCTCGAACACTGAAGCTTTCTTT.

V and J are TRBV6-5 and TRBJ1-1, with 12 positions matching TRBD1. Germline V lookup: CDR1 MNHEY, CDR2 SVGAGI. Unmatched junction bases numbered 6, after V lost 5 bases and J lost 5 bases. This CDR3 has 15 residues. The CDR3 DNA reads as TGTGCCAGCAGTCCAGGGGACAGGGGGCTTACTGAAGCTTTCTTT. Protein sequence: CASSPGDRGLTEAFF.

The CDR3 sequence is CASRRAGSSDEQYF. As DNA, the CDR3 is TGTGCCAGTCGGAGGGCGGGATCATCCGACGAGCAGTACTTC. The chain has TRBV28 and TRBJ2-7; tentatively, D is TRBD2 (6 bases). The CDR3 is made up of 14 amino acids. V lost 9 bases and J lost 5, with 20 bases in between. CDR1 is MDHEN and CDR2 is SYDVKM in the germline V gene. Drawing the rest from reference TRBV28 and TRBJ2-7, the complete variable domain is DVKVTQSSRYLVKRTGEKVFLECVQDMDHENMFWYRQDPGLGLRLIYFSYDVKMKEKGDIPEGYSVSREKKERFSLILESASTNQTSMYLCASRRAGSSDEQYFGPGTRLTVT.

The V gene is TRBV4-3, the J gene TRBJ1-4; D is unclear. From germline, CDR1 is LGHNA and CDR2 YSLEER. The ends were cut back, 0 bases at V and 8 bases at J, with 10 bases in the middle. This CDR3 comprises 14 residues. The CDR3 loop is CASSQERAEEKLFF. The DNA for the CDR3 is TGCGCCAGCAGCCAAGAAAGAGCTGAGGAAAAACTGTTTTTT.

V gene TRBV5-1 combines with J gene TRBJ1-4, with TRBD1 as a possible D gene (6 bases). The CDR3 sequence is 14 residues long. Germline assignment: CDR1 SGHRS and CDR2 YFSETQ. Trimming took off 4 bases at V and 5 bases at J, with 12 bases between the two ends. In nucleotides, the CDR3 is TGCGCCAGCAGCGTCGGGGGGGGCAATGAAAAACTGTTTTTT. Amino acids: CASSVGGGNEKLFF.

The chain recombines TRBV4-3 with TRBJ2-7, with D maybe TRBD1 (5 bases). The germline V and J ends were trimmed by 0 bases and 6 bases, with 15 bases remaining between them. This CDR3 region has 15 residues. Looked up from germline, CDR1 is LGHNA and CDR2 is YSLEER. The CDR3 protein is CASSQELTLGPEQYF. DNA for the CDR3: TGCGCCAGCAGCCAAGAGCTGACATTGGGGCCCGAGCAGTACTTC.

The chain joins TRBV6-5 to TRBJ2-7; TRBD2 agrees at 7 bases. The CDR3 loop spans 12 amino acids. V lost 8 bases, J lost 5 bases, and 6 bases stayed unmatched. Germline V CDR1 and CDR2: MNHEY, SVGAGI. The CDR3 DNA is TGTGCCAGCCGGGGAGGGCGAGACGAGCAGTACTTC. Translating it yields CASRGGRDEQYF.

The chain is built from TRBV7-9 and TRBJ1-2, with TRBD1 as a possible D gene (5 bases). This CDR3 region has 12 residues. Trimming removed 2 bases from V and 8 bases from J, with 9 bases in between. Germline values: CDR1 SEHNR, CDR2 FQNEAQ (reference sequence). The CDR3 sequence is CASSLTGGGYTF. The CDR3 nucleotides read TGTGCCAGCAGCTTAACCGGGGGAGGCTACACCTTC.

Only a few counts were recorded for this clone. This sequence joins TRBV5-1 and TRBJ1-1; D perhaps matches TRBD1 (6 bases). The V end lost 2 bases, the J end lost 7 bases, and 9 bases lay between the germline ends. CDR3 length: 12 residues. Germline V CDR1 and CDR2: SGHRS, YFSETQ. The CDR3 sequence is CASSFQGIEAFF. The CDR3 nucleotides are TGCGCCAGCAGCTTCCAGGGGATTGAAGCTTTCTTT.

This clone was counted between two and nine times. This chain links TRBV5-4 with TRBJ2-2; tentative D call: TRBD2 (7 bases). CDR1 and CDR2 from the germline V gene are SGHNT and YYREEE (reference sequence). Trimming pared 4 bases from V and 1 base from J, leaving 17 bases between. CDR3 length equals 17 residues. CDR3 in DNA: TGTGCCAGCAGCCTGGCTGGGGGGGCGATGAACACCGGGGAGCTGTTTTTT. It specifies CASSLAGGAMNTGELFF.

The chain combines TRBV7-2 with TRBJ1-1; 9 bases match TRBD1. This CDR3 region has 15 residues. Unmatched junction bases numbered 8, after V lost 5 bases and J lost 4 bases. Germline V gene lookup returns CDR1 SGHTA and CDR2 FQGNSA. CDR3 protein: CASSINRGRVTEAFF. In DNA form, the CDR3 reads TGTGCCAGCAGCATAAACAGGGGGCGCGTCACTGAAGCTTTCTTT. Drawing the rest from reference TRBV7-2 and TRBJ1-1, the complete variable domain is GAGVSQSPSNKVTEKGKDVELRCDPISGHTALYWYRQSLGQGLEFLIYFQGNSAPDKSGLPSDRFSAERTGGSVSTLTIQRTQQEDSAVYLCASSINRGRVTEAFFGQGTRLTVV.

This clone was counted a few times. The chain links TRBV7-9 to TRBJ2-3, with D possibly matching TRBD1 (6 bases). This CDR3 has 13 amino acids. V dropped 5 bases and J dropped 6 bases, with 12 bases sitting between them. The germline gives CDR1 SEHNR, CDR2 FQNEAQ (reference sequence). For the CDR3, the DNA is TGTGCCAGCAGCACCCCAGGGGAGGATACGCAGTATTTT. Translating it yields CASSTPGEDTQYF. Variable domain in full (rest from reference TRBV7-9 and TRBJ2-3): DTGVSQNPRHKITKRGQNVTFRCDPISEHNRLYWYRQTLGQGPEFLTYFQNEAQLEKSRLLSDRFSAERPKGSFSTLEIQRTEQGDSAMYLCASSTPGEDTQYFGPGTRLTVL.

The chain carries TRBV2 and TRBJ2-3; D call uncertain. The V and J ends lost 4 bases and 0 bases respectively, with 8 bases between them. This CDR3 spans 14 amino acids. Germline V gene sequence: CDR1 SNHLY, CDR2 FYNNEI. The CDR3 is CASSVAASTDTQYF. The CDR3 bases are TGTGCCAGCAGTGTGGCGGCTAGCACAGATACGCAGTATTTT.

The J gene is TRBJ2-5, the V gene TRBV16; D is perhaps TRBD1 (5 bases). Germline values: CDR1 KGHSY, CDR2 FQNENV. Deletions cut 3 bases from V and 1 base from J, with 6 bases between. The CDR3 sequence is 13 residues long. This CDR3 reads CASSQQGQETQYF. The CDR3 nucleotides are TGTGCCAGCAGCCAGCAGGGCCAAGAGACCCAGTACTTC.

The sample holds a few counts of this clone. V usage is TRBV5-6 and J usage is TRBJ2-2; D not certain. Germline V gene sequence: CDR1 SGHDT, CDR2 YYEEEE. The CDR3 has 15 residues. Trimming cost V 0 bases and J 2 bases, with 8 bases left between them. The chain's CDR3 is CASSLGLDNTGELFF. The CDR3 DNA reads TGTGCCAGCAGCTTGGGACTTGACAACACCGGGGAGCTGTTTTTT.

The V call is TRBV19, the J call TRBJ1-4; TRBD1 is a possible D gene (5 bases). The CDR3 sequence is 13 residues long. Deletions cut 3 bases from V and 6 bases from J, with 8 bases between. Germline-derived CDR1 and CDR2 are LNHDA and SQIVND (reference sequence). The CDR3 region has the DNA TGTGCCAGTAGTATTACGGGGGATGAAAAACTGTTTTTT. It specifies CASSITGDEKLFF.